The 10 T cell receptor beta chains given below trace back to one sample, sequenced in a study of pediatric ulcerative colitis. The rectum was sampled with one to two pinch biopsies at colonoscopy. Assay: immunoSEQ multiplex PCR; the TCRdb copy retains only in-frame clones and omits some. The repertoire holds some 10,000 clones, 82% seen once, with about 4.3% in the top ten. The sequenced material came from gut tissue. Receptor source: a girl aged 10 to 17 who was a control in a study of pediatric ulcerative colitis.

The chain carries TRBV28 and TRBJ1-1; D gene ambiguous. Germline loops: CDR1 MDHEN, CDR2 SYDVKM. V was shortened by 6 bases and J by 1 base, with 6 bases between the two germline ends. This CDR3 contains 12 residues. CDR3 protein: CASRGRNTEAFF. The CDR3 nucleotides are TGTGCCAGCAGAGGACGGAACACTGAAGCTTTCTTT.

J is TRBJ1-2 and V is TRBV7-2; D remains ambiguous. V lost 3 bases to trimming and J lost 6 bases, with 11 bases between them. CDR1 SGHTA and CDR2 FQGNSA come from the germline V gene. The CDR3 has 13 amino acids. The CDR3 nucleotides are TGTGCCAGCAGCTTTAGCTCGAGGGATGGCTACACCTTC. It codes for CASSFSSRDGYTF.

The chain joins TRBV29-1 to TRBJ2-3; D not resolved. This CDR3 is 16 amino acids long. The V end lost 0 bases, the J end lost 2 bases, and 15 bases lay between the germline ends. Looked up from germline, CDR1 is SQVTM and CDR2 is ANQGSEA. CDR3 region: CSVEDRLRLHTDTQYF. The CDR3, as DNA: TGCAGCGTTGAAGATCGTCTTCGACTCCACACAGATACGCAGTATTTT.

V usage is TRBV12-5 and J usage is TRBJ2-1; the D is unclear. Between the trimmed V and J ends, which lost 5 bases and 1 base, there was a span of 15 bases. This CDR3 region has 16 residues. From germline, CDR1 is LGHNT and CDR2 FRNRAP. The CDR3 reads CASGQQKAASYNEQFF. The CDR3, as DNA: TGTGCTAGTGGTCAACAAAAGGCGGCATCCTACAATGAGCAGTTCTTC. Looking up the rest from reference TRBV12-5 and TRBJ2-1 gives the full variable domain: DARVTQTPRHKVTEMGQEVTMRCQPILGHNTVFWYRQTMMQGLELLAYFRNRAPLDDSGMPKDRFSAEMPDATLATLKIQPSEPRDSAVYFCASGQQKAASYNEQFFGPGTRLTVL.

The chain carries TRBV6-1 and TRBJ1-5, with 7 bases identical to TRBD1. Germline V gives CDR1 MNHNS, CDR2 SASEGT. V lost 6 bases and J lost 4; bases outside the gene matches: 9. The CDR3 totals 15 residues. The CDR3 DNA sequence: TGTGCCAGCAGGCCCGCAGGGGGTCGGAATCAGCCCCAGCATTTT. The encoded protein is CASRPAGGRNQPQHF.

The CDR3 DNA reads as TGTGCCAGTAGTATTACGAGATATCCAGATGGCTACACCTTC. Encoded protein: CASSITRYPDGYTF. This sequence joins TRBV19 and TRBJ1-2; unclear D gene. CDR1 is LNHDA and CDR2 is SQIVND in the germline V gene (reference sequence). V gave up 3 bases and J gave up 6 bases, with 14 bases separating them. The CDR3 covers 14 residues.

The rearrangement links TRBV5-4 to TRBJ1-1, with TRBD1 as a possible D gene (6 bases). CDR1 SGHNT and CDR2 YYREEE come from the germline V gene (reference sequence). The CDR3 spans 15 residues. Trimming took 1 base from V and 2 from J, leaving 12 bases between them. DNA of the CDR3: TGTGCCAGCAGCTTGAAAGTGGGGGCTAACACTGAAGCTTTCTTT. It is translated as CASSLKVGANTEAFF.

The CDR3 region is CASSDQGAFSYEQYF. The CDR3 bases are TGCGCCAGCAGTGACCAGGGCGCCTTCTCCTACGAGCAGTACTTC. This chain uses TRBV10-1 with TRBJ2-7; D is perhaps TRBD1 (5 bases). The CDR3 length is 15 residues. The V end was cut by 3 bases, the J end by 0 bases, with 12 bases between. Germline V gene sequence: CDR1 WNHNN, CDR2 SYGVQD (reference sequence).

The rearrangement links TRBV6-5 to TRBJ2-1, with TRBD1 matching 9 bases. The CDR3 sequence is 16 residues long. The germline V gene encodes CDR1 MNHEY and CDR2 SVGAGI. The J segment lost 5 bases and the V segment lost 1 base, leaving 6 bases of the junction unmatched. CDR3 in DNA: TGTGCCAGCAGTTACTACGGGACAGGGCTAGACAATGAGCAGTTCTTC. This sequence encodes CASSYYGTGLDNEQFF.

V and J are TRBV11-2 and TRBJ2-7; 8 bases fit TRBD2. The trim removed 1 base at V and 3 bases at J, leaving 5 bases unmatched. CDR1 is SGHAT, CDR2 FQNNGV, per germline. The CDR3 length is 15 residues. For the CDR3, the DNA is TGTGCCAGCAGCTTAGGAGCGGGGGTGAACTACGAGCAGTACTTC. It yields the protein CASSLGAGVNYEQYF.